This T cell receptor (beta chain) was observed in a study of cytomegalovirus exposure and HLA in healthy donors. The CDR3 is 15 residues long. The germline V gene has CDR1 ENHRY and CDR2 SYGVKD. V shed 5 bases and J shed 4 bases, with 17 bases lying between them. Healthy bone marrow donors formed the donor group. As regards this clone: What it binds is unknown.

PCR involved 60 Vbeta and 13 Jbeta primers. The protocol was immunoSEQ multiplex PCR, while the TCRdb copy is restricted to in-frame clones and leaves out a portion. The sample includes 150,000 or so clones, 60% to 85% of them seen just once. Study results and limitations: When the data were analyzed later, several of the most significant clusters appeared to be linked to common viral pathogens. TCR beta V- and J-gene trimming, according to a later analysis, was linked to a missense DCLRE1C variant. A likely sequencing artifact accounted for one observed cluster of highly shared sequence variants.

The sequence was collected from a man aged 40-49 years in good health and CMV-seropositive. The J gene is TRBJ2-5, the V gene TRBV10-3; perhaps TRBD2 as D (5 bases). What was sequenced was PBMCs. CDR3 residues: CAISPGRGPGETQYF. CDR3 sequence (DNA): TGTGCCATCAGTCCCGGACGGGGTCCGGGAGAGACCCAGTACTTC.